This is a list of T cell receptor beta chains from one sample in a study of cytomegalovirus exposure and HLA in healthy donors. Assay used: immunoSEQ multiplex PCR; TCRdb lists only in-frame clones, some missing. Here the sample spans approximately 160,000 clones, under 90% being singletons. Sequenced: PBMCs. The receptors derive from a man aged 18 to 30 in good health and CMV-seronegative. The CDR3 runs from the conserved cysteine through the conserved F or W. Each record gives: V gene, J gene, clone size, D gene, CDR3 protein, CDR3 DNA. The D gene is left open where the match is weak. Clone size appears in some rows only: once, few, many, or a class for an expanded clone.

v_call: TRBV5-6; j_call: TRBJ1-4; clone_size: few; d_call: TRBD1; cdr3_aa: CASSGGTGQINEKLFF; cdr3_nt: TGTGCCAGCAGCGGGGGGACAGGACAGATTAATGAAAAACTGTTTTTT
v_call: TRBV6-5; j_call: TRBJ1-2; clone_size: -; d_call: -; cdr3_aa: CASSLTARNHYGYTF; cdr3_nt: TGTGCCAGCAGCTTGACGGCCAGGAATCACTATGGCTACACCTTC
v_call: TRBV7-9; j_call: TRBJ2-3; clone_size: -; d_call: -; cdr3_aa: CASSLIGRVEVTQYF; cdr3_nt: TGTGCCAGCAGCTTAATCGGTCGAGTGGAGGTTACGCAGTATTTT
v_call: TRBV27; j_call: TRBJ1-4; clone_size: -; d_call: -; cdr3_aa: CASSLSPSGKLFF; cdr3_nt: TGTGCCAGCAGTTTATCCCCTTCCGGAAAACTGTTTTTT
v_call: TRBV11-2; j_call: TRBJ2-3; clone_size: -; d_call: -; cdr3_aa: CASSLVSGLSTDTQYF; cdr3_nt: TGTGCCAGCAGCTTAGTTTCAGGGTTATCCACAGATACGCAGTATTTT
v_call: TRBV27; j_call: TRBJ2-2; clone_size: -; d_call: -; cdr3_aa: CASSPAVTGELFF; cdr3_nt: TGTGCCAGCAGCCCAGCGGTGACCGGGGAGCTGTTTTTT
v_call: TRBV5-1; j_call: TRBJ2-5; clone_size: -; d_call: -; cdr3_aa: CASSLGRVQETQYF; cdr3_nt: TGCGCCAGCAGCTTGGGACGGGTCCAAGAGACCCAGTACTTC
v_call: TRBV10-3; j_call: TRBJ1-2; clone_size: -; d_call: TRBD1; cdr3_aa: CAISDEGQGRYGYTF; cdr3_nt: TGTGCCATCAGTGATGAGGGACAGGGTCGCTATGGCTACACCTTC
v_call: TRBV6-5; j_call: TRBJ1-3; clone_size: -; d_call: -; cdr3_aa: CASSYSPGVGNTIYF; cdr3_nt: TGTGCCAGCAGTTACTCTCCGGGGGTTGGAAACACCATATATTTT
v_call: TRBV6-5; j_call: TRBJ2-5; clone_size: -; d_call: -; cdr3_aa: CASSYGAPQETQYF; cdr3_nt: TGTGCCAGCAGTTACGGGGCCCCGCAAGAGACCCAGTACTTC
v_call: TRBV6-5; j_call: TRBJ2-7; clone_size: -; d_call: -; cdr3_aa: CASSYSRQDPYEQYF; cdr3_nt: TGTGCCAGCAGTTACTCCAGACAGGACCCATACGAGCAGTACTTC
v_call: TRBV30; j_call: TRBJ2-1; clone_size: -; d_call: -; cdr3_aa: CAWSAGLQYNEQFF; cdr3_nt: TGTGCCTGGAGTGCAGGACTACAGTACAATGAGCAGTTCTTC
v_call: TRBV5-6; j_call: TRBJ1-5; clone_size: -; d_call: -; cdr3_aa: CASSFTGQGQPQHF; cdr3_nt: TGTGCCAGCAGCTTTACAGGGCAAGGACAGCCCCAGCATTTT
v_call: TRBV14; j_call: TRBJ2-5; clone_size: -; d_call: -; cdr3_aa: CASSQGRGLGQETQYF; cdr3_nt: TGTGCCAGCAGCCAAGGGAGGGGGCTTGGCCAAGAGACCCAGTACTTC
v_call: TRBV7-9; j_call: TRBJ2-5; clone_size: -; d_call: -; cdr3_aa: CAASIAGILETQYF; cdr3_nt: TGTGCCGCCTCGATCGCAGGGATTTTAGAGACCCAGTACTTC
v_call: TRBV4-3; j_call: TRBJ1-2; clone_size: -; d_call: -; cdr3_aa: CASSQAQGINYGYTF; cdr3_nt: TGCGCCAGCAGCCAAGCCCAGGGAATTAACTATGGCTACACCTTC
v_call: TRBV10-3; j_call: TRBJ2-5; clone_size: few; d_call: -; cdr3_aa: CAIKSGETQYF; cdr3_nt: TGTGCCATCAAATCGGGAGAGACCCAGTACTTC
v_call: TRBV28; j_call: TRBJ1-4; clone_size: -; d_call: -; cdr3_aa: CASSSFGGANEKLFF; cdr3_nt: TGTGCCAGCAGTAGTTTCGGGGGGGCTAATGAAAAACTGTTTTTT
v_call: TRBV7-2; j_call: TRBJ1-4; clone_size: -; d_call: -; cdr3_aa: CASSLAVGRRANEKLFF; cdr3_nt: TGTGCCAGCAGCTTAGCGGTAGGGCGCAGGGCTAATGAAAAACTGTTTTTT
v_call: TRBV28; j_call: TRBJ2-7; clone_size: -; d_call: TRBD1; cdr3_aa: CASSTDPGTGPYEQYF; cdr3_nt: TGTGCCAGCAGCACCGACCCCGGGACAGGGCCCTACGAGCAGTACTTC
v_call: TRBV19; j_call: TRBJ2-3; clone_size: -; d_call: -; cdr3_aa: CASSPRVGSTDTQYF; cdr3_nt: TGTGCCAGTAGCCCCCGGGTGGGTAGCACAGATACGCAGTATTTT
v_call: TRBV7-9; j_call: TRBJ2-2; clone_size: -; d_call: TRBD1; cdr3_aa: CASSGQGAPGELFF; cdr3_nt: TGTGCCAGCAGCGGACAGGGGGCACCCGGGGAGCTGTTTTTT
v_call: TRBV4-1; j_call: TRBJ1-5; clone_size: once; d_call: TRBD1; cdr3_aa: CASSQDWDSDQPQHF; cdr3_nt: TGCGCCAGCAGCCAAGATTGGGACAGTGATCAGCCCCAGCATTTT
v_call: TRBV5-1; j_call: TRBJ2-3; clone_size: once; d_call: -; cdr3_aa: CASSLGLDADTQYF; cdr3_nt: TGCGCCAGCAGCTTGGGTCTAGACGCAGATACGCAGTATTTT
v_call: TRBV7-9; j_call: TRBJ2-5; clone_size: -; d_call: TRBD2; cdr3_aa: CASSVRLAGLQETQYF; cdr3_nt: TGTGCCAGCAGCGTAAGACTAGCGGGCCTCCAAGAGACCCAGTACTTC
v_call: TRBV5-1; j_call: TRBJ2-7; clone_size: -; d_call: -; cdr3_aa: CASSLLGPYEQYF; cdr3_nt: TGCGCCAGCAGCTTGCTAGGCCCCTACGAGCAGTACTTC
v_call: TRBV4-1; j_call: TRBJ2-7; clone_size: once; d_call: -; cdr3_aa: CASSQDTGRAEQYF; cdr3_nt: TGCGCCAGCAGCCAAGATACAGGGAGGGCCGAGCAGTACTTC
v_call: TRBV11-3; j_call: TRBJ1-1; clone_size: -; d_call: -; cdr3_aa: CASSVNRDRTEAFF; cdr3_nt: TGTGCCAGCAGCGTAAACAGGGATCGCACTGAAGCTTTCTTT
v_call: TRBV5-1; j_call: TRBJ2-2; clone_size: -; d_call: -; cdr3_aa: CASSLTGINTGELFF; cdr3_nt: TGCGCCAGCAGCTTAACAGGGATCAACACCGGGGAGCTGTTTTTT
v_call: TRBV4-1; j_call: TRBJ1-2; clone_size: few; d_call: -; cdr3_aa: CASSQGLGSNYGYTF; cdr3_nt: TGCGCCAGCAGCCAAGGATTGGGGAGCAACTATGGCTACACCTTC
v_call: TRBV6-5; j_call: TRBJ1-5; clone_size: -; d_call: -; cdr3_aa: CASSYQGLGSNQPQHF; cdr3_nt: TGTGCCAGCAGTTACCAGGGGTTAGGGAGCAATCAGCCCCAGCATTTT